Given below is one TCR beta chain in context. The CDR3 has 15 amino acids. Clones were sequenced by immunoSEQ multiplex PCR, and TCRdb holds only the in-frame ones, with some missing. The table includes around 45,000 clones, 65% to 85% detected once. The data stem from a study of radiation and T cells in renal cell carcinoma. Specified time point: blood 4 weeks post-SBRT, at nephrectomy. The sample's treatment: 15 Gy SBRT to primary tumor, nephrectomy 4 weeks later. The material was blood, obtained from a patient whose treatment included radiotherapy and nephrectomy. The clonotype comes from a woman between 65 and 79 years old with renal cell carcinoma. This sequence joins TRBV21-1 and TRBJ2-3. TRBV21-1 is termed a pseudogene. The CDR3 DNA is TGTGCCAGCAGCAAAGCGTACGGCCCAGAAGATACGCAGTATTTT. It translates to CASSKAYGPEDTQYF.